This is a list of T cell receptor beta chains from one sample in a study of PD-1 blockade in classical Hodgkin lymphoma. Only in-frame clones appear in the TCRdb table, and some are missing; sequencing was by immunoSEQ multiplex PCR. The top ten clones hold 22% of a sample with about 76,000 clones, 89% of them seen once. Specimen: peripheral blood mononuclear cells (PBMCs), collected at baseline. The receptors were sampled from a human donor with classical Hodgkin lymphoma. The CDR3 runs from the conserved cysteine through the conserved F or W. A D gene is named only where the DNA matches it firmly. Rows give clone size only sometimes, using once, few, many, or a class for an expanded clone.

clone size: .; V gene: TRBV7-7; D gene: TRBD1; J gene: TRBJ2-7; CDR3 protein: CASSLAVSWDRRIYEQYF; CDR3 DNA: TGTGCTAGCAGCTTAGCGGTGAGTTGGGACAGGAGAATCTACGAGCAGTACTTC
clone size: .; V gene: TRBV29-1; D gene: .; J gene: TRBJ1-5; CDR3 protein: CSVAGDINQPQHF; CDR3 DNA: TGCAGCGTTGCTGGGGATATAAATCAGCCCCAGCATTTT
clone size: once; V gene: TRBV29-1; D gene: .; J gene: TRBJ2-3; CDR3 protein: CSVEGTDTQYF; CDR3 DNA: TGCAGCGTTGAGGGGACGGATACGCAGTATTTT
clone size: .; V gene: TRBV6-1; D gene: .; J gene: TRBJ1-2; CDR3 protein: CASSEVANYGYTF; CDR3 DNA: TGTGCCAGCAGTGAAGTGGCTAACTATGGCTACACCTTC
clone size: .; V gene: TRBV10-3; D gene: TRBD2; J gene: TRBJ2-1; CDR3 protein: CAIKPLAGGTGEQFF; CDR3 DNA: TGTGCCATCAAACCGCTAGCGGGAGGGACGGGTGAGCAGTTCTTC
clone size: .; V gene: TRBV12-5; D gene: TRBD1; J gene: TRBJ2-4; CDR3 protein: CASGRQGPNIQYF; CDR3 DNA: TGTGCTAGTGGCCGACAGGGACCAAACATTCAGTACTTC
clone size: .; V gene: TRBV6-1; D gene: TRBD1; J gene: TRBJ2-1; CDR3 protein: CASSSGTDPNEQFF; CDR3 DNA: TGTGCCAGCAGTTCCGGGACAGACCCCAATGAGCAGTTCTTC
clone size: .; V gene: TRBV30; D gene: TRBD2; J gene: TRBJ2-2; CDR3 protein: CAWSGSSGNGELFF; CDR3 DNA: TGTGCCTGGAGTGGATCTAGCGGGAACGGGGAGCTGTTTTTT
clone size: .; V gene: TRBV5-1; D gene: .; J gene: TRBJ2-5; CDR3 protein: CASSLAGVRETQYF; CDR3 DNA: TGCGCCAGCAGCTTGGCGGGGGTTCGAGAGACCCAGTACTTC
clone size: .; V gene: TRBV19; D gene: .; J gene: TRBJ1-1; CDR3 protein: CASGGDTEAFF; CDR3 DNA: TGTGCCAGTGGGGGGGACACTGAAGCTTTCTTT
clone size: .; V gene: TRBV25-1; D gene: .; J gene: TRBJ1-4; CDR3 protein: CASSKWTGVNEKLFF; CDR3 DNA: TGTGCCAGCAGTAAGTGGACCGGGGTGAATGAAAAACTGTTTTTT
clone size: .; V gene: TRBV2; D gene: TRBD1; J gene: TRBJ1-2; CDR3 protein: CASNLGTGDGYTF; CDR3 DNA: TGTGCCAGCAATCTGGGGACAGGGGATGGCTACACCTTC
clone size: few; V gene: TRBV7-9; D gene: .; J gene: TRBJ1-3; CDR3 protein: CASSLGAGQRRYF; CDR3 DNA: TGTGCCAGCAGCTTAGGGGCAGGGCAAAGACGATATTTT
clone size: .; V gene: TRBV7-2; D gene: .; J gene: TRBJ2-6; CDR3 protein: CASSLSSRGFGANVLTF; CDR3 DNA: TGTGCCAGCAGCTTAAGTTCTCGGGGTTTTGGGGCCAACGTCCTGACTTTC
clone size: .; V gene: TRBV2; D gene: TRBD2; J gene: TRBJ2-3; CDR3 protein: CASSPSGSRSTDTQYF; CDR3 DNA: TGTGCCAGCAGTCCTAGCGGGAGTCGGAGCACAGATACGCAGTATTTT
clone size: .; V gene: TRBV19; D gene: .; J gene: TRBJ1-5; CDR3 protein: CASSIGGGAGSQPQHF; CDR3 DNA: TGTGCCAGTAGTATAGGTGGGGGGGCTGGGTCTCAGCCCCAGCATTTT
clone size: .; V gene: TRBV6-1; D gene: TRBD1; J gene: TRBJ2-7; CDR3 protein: CASSEVGDRGPGEQYF; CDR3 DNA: TGTGCCAGCAGTGAAGTAGGGGACAGGGGCCCCGGCGAGCAGTACTTC
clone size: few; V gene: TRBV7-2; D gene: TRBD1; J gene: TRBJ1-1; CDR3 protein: CASSLEGTGYEAFF; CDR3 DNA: TGTGCCAGCAGCTTAGAGGGGACAGGCTACGAAGCTTTCTTT
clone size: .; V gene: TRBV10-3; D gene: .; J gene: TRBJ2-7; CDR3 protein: CAISEGLASGEQYF; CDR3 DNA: TGTGCCATCAGTGAAGGGCTAGCCTCGGGCGAGCAGTACTTC
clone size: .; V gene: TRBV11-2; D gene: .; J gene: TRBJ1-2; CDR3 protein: CASSLDLRPGNYGYTF; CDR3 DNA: TGTGCCAGCAGCTTAGATCTCCGTCCAGGGAACTATGGCTACACCTTC
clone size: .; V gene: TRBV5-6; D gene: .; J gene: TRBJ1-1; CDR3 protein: CASSLGPPEFEAFF; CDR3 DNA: TGTGCCAGCAGCTTGGGTCCCCCAGAGTTTGAAGCTTTCTTT
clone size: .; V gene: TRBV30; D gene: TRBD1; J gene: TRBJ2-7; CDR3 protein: CAWNTGTGGYEQYF; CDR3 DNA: TGTGCCTGGAATACCGGGACAGGGGGTTACGAGCAGTACTTC
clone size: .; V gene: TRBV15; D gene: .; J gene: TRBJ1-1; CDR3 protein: CATSRDGLSNLKSEAFF; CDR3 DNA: TGTGCCACCAGCAGAGATGGTTTAAGTAATCTTAAATCTGAAGCTTTCTTT
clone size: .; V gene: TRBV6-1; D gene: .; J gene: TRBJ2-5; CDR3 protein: CASSVVRFRETQYF; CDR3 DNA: TGTGCCAGCAGTGTGGTCAGATTCCGAGAGACCCAGTACTTC
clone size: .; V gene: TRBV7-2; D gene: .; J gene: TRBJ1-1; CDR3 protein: CASSPGTGSYEAFF; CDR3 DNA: TGTGCCAGCAGCCCAGGGACGGGCAGTTATGAAGCTTTCTTT
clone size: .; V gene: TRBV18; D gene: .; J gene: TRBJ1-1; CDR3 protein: CASSPKLPGTEFFLNTEAFF; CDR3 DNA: TGTGCCAGCTCACCAAAATTACCCGGGACCGAGTTTTTCCTGAACACTGAAGCTTTCTTT
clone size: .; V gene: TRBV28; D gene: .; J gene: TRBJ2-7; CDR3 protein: CASSLPGGGYSYEQYF; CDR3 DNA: TGTGCCAGCAGTCTCCCCGGGGGCGGGTATTCCTACGAGCAGTACTTC
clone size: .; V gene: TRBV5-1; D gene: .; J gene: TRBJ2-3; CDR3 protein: CASSFLSGSTSTDTQYF; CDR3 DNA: TGCGCCAGCAGCTTCCTCTCAGGGTCTACTAGCACAGATACGCAGTATTTT
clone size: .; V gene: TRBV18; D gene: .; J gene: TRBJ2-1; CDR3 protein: CASSPRSVAGIHNEQFF; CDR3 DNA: TGTGCCAGCTCACCACGGTCCGTGGCAGGGATCCACAATGAGCAGTTCTTC
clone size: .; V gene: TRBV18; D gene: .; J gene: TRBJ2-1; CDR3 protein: CASSPYSANEGSYNEQFF; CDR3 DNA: TGTGCCAGCTCACCATATAGCGCTAATGAGGGCTCCTACAATGAGCAGTTCTTC
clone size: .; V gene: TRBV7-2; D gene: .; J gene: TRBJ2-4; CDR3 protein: CASSFVGQFQNIQYF; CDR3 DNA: TGTGCCAGCAGCTTCGTAGGACAATTCCAAAACATTCAGTACTTC
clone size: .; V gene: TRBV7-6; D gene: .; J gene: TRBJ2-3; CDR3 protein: CASSLGVTELQDTQYF; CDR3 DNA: TGTGCCAGCAGCTTAGGAGTGACCGAGCTTCAAGATACGCAGTATTTT
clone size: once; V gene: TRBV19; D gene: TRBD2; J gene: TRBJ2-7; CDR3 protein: CASSMGLAGDTYEQYF; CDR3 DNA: TGTGCCAGTAGTATGGGACTAGCGGGAGACACCTACGAGCAGTACTTC
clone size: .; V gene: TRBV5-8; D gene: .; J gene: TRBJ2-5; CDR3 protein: CASSFNSRETQYF; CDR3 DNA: TGTGCCAGCAGCTTTAACTCCCGTGAGACCCAGTACTTC
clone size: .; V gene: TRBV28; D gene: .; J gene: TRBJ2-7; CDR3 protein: CASTTGSYEQYF; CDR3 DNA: TGTGCCAGCACAACGGGCTCCTACGAGCAGTACTTC